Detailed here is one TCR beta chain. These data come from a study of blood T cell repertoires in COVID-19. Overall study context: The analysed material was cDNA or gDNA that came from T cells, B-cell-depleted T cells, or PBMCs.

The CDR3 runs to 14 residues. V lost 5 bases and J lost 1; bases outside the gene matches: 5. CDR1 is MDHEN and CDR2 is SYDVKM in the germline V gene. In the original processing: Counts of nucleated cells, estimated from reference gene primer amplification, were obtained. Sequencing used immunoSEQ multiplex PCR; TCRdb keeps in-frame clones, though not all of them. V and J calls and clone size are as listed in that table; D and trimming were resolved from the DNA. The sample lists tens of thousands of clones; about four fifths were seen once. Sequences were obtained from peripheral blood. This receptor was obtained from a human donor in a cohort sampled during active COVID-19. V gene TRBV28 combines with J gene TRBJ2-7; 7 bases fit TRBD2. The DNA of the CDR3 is TGTGCCAGCAGTCAGCGGGGAATATCCTACGAGCAGTACTTC. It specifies CASSQRGISYEQYF. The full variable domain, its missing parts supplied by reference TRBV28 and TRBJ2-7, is DVKVTQSSRYLVKRTGEKVFLECVQDMDHENMFWYRQDPGLGLRLIYFSYDVKMKEKGDIPEGYSVSREKKERFSLILESASTNQTSMYLCASSQRGISYEQYFGPGTRLTVT.